These 18 T cell receptor beta chains share one sample of origin, sequenced in a study of blood T cell repertoires in COVID-19. Repertoires were generated with immunoSEQ multiplex PCR, while TCRdb's copy carries only in-frame clones and drops some. The table shows around 68,000 clones, with approximately 86% occurring only once. The source material was peripheral blood. These receptors originate from a man aged 40-55 years with COVID-19, enrolled during active disease.

The chain couples TRBV6-5 to TRBJ1-1; D is ambiguous. The CDR3 is 15 amino acids. Germline V gene data show CDR1 as MNHEY and CDR2 as SVGAGI. V gave up 7 bases and J gave up 1 base, with 16 bases separating them. The CDR3 protein is CASTRRGGSNTEAFF. The CDR3 DNA follows: TGTGCCAGCACCCGTCGAGGCGGATCGAACACTGAAGCTTTCTTT.

The genes are TRBV18 and TRBJ1-4, with unresolved D. V dropped 2 bases and J dropped 6 bases, with 10 bases sitting between them. This CDR3 is built from 14 residues. The germline V gene has CDR1 KGHSH and CDR2 LQKENI. Written as DNA, the CDR3 is TGTGCCAGCTCACCAGGTTGGTCAGATGAAAAACTGTTTTTT. Protein sequence: CASSPGWSDEKLFF.

The chain combines TRBV6-5 with TRBJ2-7, with TRBD2 matching over 8 bases. Germline-derived CDR1 and CDR2 are MNHEY and SVGAGI. The CDR3 is made up of 16 amino acids. V was pared by 0 bases and J by 6 bases, with 10 bases of the junction left unmatched. The CDR3 spells CASSYSYTGGHGEQYF. The CDR3 nucleotides read TGTGCCAGCAGTTACTCGTATACGGGGGGGCACGGCGAGCAGTACTTC.

The count of this clone is one. The chain links TRBV5-4 to TRBJ1-4, with D possibly matching TRBD1 (5 bases). Deletions cut 9 bases from V and 0 bases from J, with 15 bases between. Per germline, CDR1 SGHNT and CDR2 YYREEE (reference sequence). This CDR3 contains 15 residues. CDR3 sequence (DNA): TGTGCCACGCGGGGGGATTTAACAACTAATGAAAAACTGTTTTTT. Protein sequence: CATRGDLTTNEKLFF.

The CDR3 spells CASSAPPQGASDTQYF. CDR3 sequence (DNA): TGTGCCAGCAGTGCCCCCCCCCAGGGGGCGTCGGATACGCAGTATTTT. V usage is TRBV2 and J usage is TRBJ2-3; 8 bases align to TRBD1. Germline-derived CDR1 and CDR2 are SNHLY and FYNNEI. The CDR3 has 16 residues. The V gene end was trimmed by 4 bases and the J gene end by 6 bases; junction bases not matched to a gene: 12.

V usage is TRBV4-2 and J usage is TRBJ2-5, with 12 bases identical to TRBD2. After removal of 4 bases from V and 3 bases from J, the junction contained 6 bases not matched to a gene. The V gene's germline CDR1 is LGHNA and CDR2 YNFKEQ. The CDR3 is made up of 16 amino acids. This CDR3 reads CASSRGSSGGEETQYF. For the CDR3, the DNA is TGTGCCAGCAGCCGAGGATCTAGCGGGGGGGAAGAGACCCAGTACTTC.

CDR3 in amino acids: CASRENYEQYF. The CDR3 DNA reads as TGTGCCAGCAGGGAGAACTACGAGCAGTACTTC. The rearrangement joins TRBV27 to TRBJ2-7; D ambiguous. Trimming stripped 6 bases from V and 3 bases from J, with 6 bases between. The CDR3 covers 11 residues. Germline assignment: CDR1 MNHEY and CDR2 SMNVEV (reference sequence).

The chain is built from TRBV29-1 and TRBJ2-3; 15 bases align to TRBD2. The germline V gene has CDR1 SQVTM and CDR2 ANQGSEA. CDR3 length equals 16 residues. The ends lost 5 bases at V and 3 bases at J; junction bases unmatched: 6. The CDR3 spells CSVQDGTSGGTDTQYF. The CDR3 nucleotides read TGCAGCGTTCAGGATGGGACTAGCGGGGGGACAGATACGCAGTATTTT.

The chain employs TRBV3-1 (or the pseudogene TRBV3-2) and TRBJ1-1; D ambiguous. There are 16 residues in the CDR3. CDR1 is LGHDT and CDR2 is YNNKEL in the germline V gene (reference sequence). V lost 1 base and J 1 base, leaving 13 bases between the germline ends. The CDR3 sequence: CASSQGGRIANTEAFF. In DNA, the CDR3 is TGTGCCAGCAGCCAAGGAGGAAGAATCGCGAACACTGAAGCTTTCTTT.

The chain is built from TRBV5-5 and TRBJ2-2; 9 bases map to TRBD1. The trim removed 4 bases at V and 1 base at J, leaving 2 bases unmatched. This CDR3 has 15 amino acids. Germline lookup yields CDR1 SGHKS and CDR2 YYEKEE (reference sequence). This CDR3 reads CASSEGQGNTGELFF. Written as DNA, the CDR3 is TGTGCCAGCAGCGAGGGACAGGGGAACACCGGGGAGCTGTTTTTT.

The chain uses TRBV30 and TRBJ1-6, with D tentatively TRBD1 (5 bases). The CDR3 is 14 amino acids. Trimming left V 1 base short and J 5 bases short, with 9 bases between. Germline CDR1 GTSNPN, CDR2 SVGIG (reference sequence). CDR3 sequence (DNA): TGTGCCTGGAGTGGGGGCTTGGATAATTCACCCCTCCACTTT. Encoded protein: CAWSGGLDNSPLHF.

This clone occurred once. The chain carries TRBV25-1 and TRBJ2-2, with D perhaps matching TRBD1 (6 bases). This CDR3 has 18 amino acids. V dropped 4 bases and J dropped 7 bases, with 25 bases sitting between them. Germline loops: CDR1 MGHDK, CDR2 SYGVNS. The chain's CDR3 is CASSVSLGQQDVSGELFF. In DNA, the CDR3 is TGTGCCAGCAGTGTTTCGCTCGGACAGCAAGACGTCAGCGGGGAGCTGTTTTTT.

J is TRBJ2-1 and V is TRBV28; TRBD2 might be the D (5 bases). V was pared by 6 bases and J by 0 bases, with 9 bases between. This CDR3 is built from 14 residues. Germline V gene sequence: CDR1 MDHEN, CDR2 SYDVKM. CDR3 in amino acids: CASSNRDSYNEQFF. The CDR3 nucleotides read TGTGCCAGCAGCAACCGGGACTCCTACAATGAGCAGTTCTTC. Full variable domain (outside the CDR3, taken from reference TRBV28 and TRBJ2-1): DVKVTQSSRYLVKRTGEKVFLECVQDMDHENMFWYRQDPGLGLRLIYFSYDVKMKEKGDIPEGYSVSREKKERFSLILESASTNQTSMYLCASSNRDSYNEQFFGPGTRLTVL.

The V and J genes are TRBV19 and TRBJ2-7; 11 bases line up with TRBD1. J gave up 6 bases and V 5 bases, and 6 bases lay outside the gene matches. Looked up from germline, CDR1 is LNHDA and CDR2 is SQIVND (reference sequence). This CDR3 is built from 14 residues. CDR3 DNA sequence: TGTGCCAGTAGTTCCGGACAGGGGGCGGGCGAGCAGTACTTC. Its protein product is CASSSGQGAGEQYF.

As for this clone: Distinct nucleotide sequences in the sample also encode this CDR3. The chain is built from TRBV3-1 (or the pseudogene TRBV3-2) and TRBJ2-5, with unresolved D. V lost 4 bases, J lost 1 base, and 4 bases lay in between. This CDR3 has 12 amino acids. Germline V gene sequence: CDR1 LGHDT, CDR2 YNNKEL (reference sequence). CDR3 DNA: TGTGCCAGCAGCCTCCTCCAAGAGACCCAGTACTTC. Its translation: CASSLLQETQYF.

The rearrangement uses TRBV10-2 and TRBJ1-1; weak D call: TRBD1 (6 bases). The CDR3 runs 14 residues. The V gene's germline CDR1 is WSHSY and CDR2 SAAADI. V shed 7 bases and J shed 1 base, with 13 bases lying between them. CDR3: CASTGAGANTEAFF. DNA for the CDR3: TGCGCCAGCACTGGGGCGGGGGCGAACACTGAAGCTTTCTTT.

This chain connects TRBV5-6 to TRBJ2-2; possibly TRBD1 for D (6 bases). This CDR3 has 16 residues. CDR1 SGHDT and CDR2 YYEEEE come from the germline V gene. Trimming took 4 bases from V and 0 from J, leaving 13 bases between them. The CDR3 coding sequence is TGTGCCAGCAGCCCTTTGACAGGACCGAACACCGGGGAGCTGTTTTTT. Its translation is CASSPLTGPNTGELFF. The full variable domain, in which reference TRBV5-6 and TRBJ2-2 provide the parts outside the CDR3, is DAGVTQSPTHLIKTRGQQVTLRCSPKSGHDTVSWYQQALGQGPQFIFQYYEEEERQRGNFPDRFSGHQFPNYSSELNVNALLLGDSALYLCASSPLTGPNTGELFFGEGSRLTVL.

This rearrangement joins TRBV6-5 to TRBJ1-1, with TRBD1 matching over 9 bases. Losses at the gene ends were 0 bases for V and 5 bases for J; bases not matched to a gene: 4. Per germline, CDR1 MNHEY and CDR2 SVGAGI. The CDR3 totals 15 residues. The CDR3 spells CASSYSGGQGTEAFF. The CDR3 nucleotides are TGTGCCAGCAGTTACTCGGGTGGACAGGGGACTGAAGCTTTCTTT.